This TCR beta chain comes out of a study of cytomegalovirus exposure and HLA in healthy donors. Overall study results and limits: Both high specificity and high sensitivity reportedly marked the classifier's diagnosis of cytomegalovirus status. Common viral pathogens were later found to be apparently linked to several of the most significant clusters. Rare TCR sequences predominated, though certain public TCRs were found in many donors.

As concerns this clone: Its antigen is unidentified.

Germline CDR1 reads SQVTM; CDR2 reads ANQGSEA. V gave up 6 bases and J gave up 1 base, with 10 bases separating them. The CDR3 consists of 13 residues. With 60 Vbeta and 13 Jbeta primers, the PCR was carried out. Assay used: immunoSEQ multiplex PCR; TCRdb lists only in-frame clones, some missing. The sample has approximately 97,000 clones; roughly 73% are singletons. V is TRBV29-1 and J is TRBJ1-3; TRBD1 is a possible D gene (6 bases). Material: PBMCs. This TCR came from a man between 35 and 55 years old in good health and CMV-seronegative. Here the CDR3 reads CSVQTGSGNTIYF. DNA for the CDR3: TGCAGCGTCCAAACAGGGTCTGGAAACACCATATATTTT.